The rows below give T cell receptor beta chains drawn from one sample of a study of tissue T cells after allogeneic stem cell transplantation. Sequencing used immunoSEQ multiplex PCR; TCRdb keeps in-frame clones, though not all of them. Here the sample spans 2,500 to 3,000 clones, around 62% being singletons. Sequencing was performed on duodenal tissue, taken at autopsy. All receptors derive from a male patient aged 60 or over with steroid-refractory graft-versus-host disease after an allogeneic stem cell transplant. Some T cells may be supplied by the graft donor. CDR3s include the opening cysteine and the closing phenylalanine or tryptophan. The order of the fields is J gene, clone size, D gene, V gene, CDR3 protein, CDR3 DNA. A D gene is named only where the DNA matches it firmly. The size field is filled for only some rows; it gives once, few, many or a size class.

>TRBJ2-1|.|.|TRBV7-6
CASSLRPPKENNEQFF
TGTGCCAGCAGCCTTCGACCACCGAAAGAAAACAATGAGCAGTTCTTC
>TRBJ1-1|few|TRBD1|TRBV5-1
CASSIGQGMNTEAFF
TGCGCCAGCAGCATAGGACAGGGGATGAACACTGAAGCTTTCTTT
>TRBJ2-7|.|.|TRBV6-5
CASSSYRGSYEQYF
TGTGCCAGCAGTTCCTATAGGGGATCCTACGAGCAGTACTTC
>TRBJ1-5|few|.|TRBV7-8
CASRSGPDQPQHF
TGTGCCAGCAGATCTGGCCCTGATCAGCCCCAGCATTTT
>TRBJ1-3|once|.|TRBV7-3
CASSPLGASGNTIYF
TGTGCCAGCAGCCCCCTAGGGGCGTCTGGAAACACCATATATTTT
>TRBJ1-1|.|.|TRBV12-3/TRBV12-4
CATGGGNTEAFF
TGTGCCACAGGAGGGGGGAACACTGAAGCTTTCTTT
>TRBJ2-5|.|TRBD2|TRBV5-1
CASSLYGLAGEETQYF
TGCGCCAGCAGCTTGTATGGACTAGCGGGGGAAGAGACCCAGTACTTC
>TRBJ1-5|.|.|TRBV7-9
CASSLEGDPMQPQHF
TGTGCCAGCAGCCTAGAGGGAGACCCCATGCAGCCCCAGCATTTT
>TRBJ2-1|large|TRBD1|TRBV20-1
CSASMSGGYNEQFF
TGCAGTGCTAGTATGTCAGGGGGCTACAATGAGCAGTTCTTC
>TRBJ2-3|.|.|TRBV7-9
CASSLAVLPTDTQYF
TGTGCCAGCAGCTTAGCTGTGCTCCCCACAGATACGCAGTATTTT
>TRBJ2-5|.|.|TRBV4-2
CASSLPGPTYQETQYF
TGTGCCAGCAGCCTCCCCGGCCCGACTTATCAAGAGACCCAGTACTTC
>TRBJ2-1|.|.|TRBV4-1
CASSQGEEREQFF
TGCGCCAGCAGCCAAGGAGAGGAGCGGGAGCAGTTCTTC
>TRBJ2-7|.|.|TRBV5-5
CASSLAASDYEQYF
TGTGCCAGCAGCTTGGCCGCCTCAGACTACGAGCAGTACTTC